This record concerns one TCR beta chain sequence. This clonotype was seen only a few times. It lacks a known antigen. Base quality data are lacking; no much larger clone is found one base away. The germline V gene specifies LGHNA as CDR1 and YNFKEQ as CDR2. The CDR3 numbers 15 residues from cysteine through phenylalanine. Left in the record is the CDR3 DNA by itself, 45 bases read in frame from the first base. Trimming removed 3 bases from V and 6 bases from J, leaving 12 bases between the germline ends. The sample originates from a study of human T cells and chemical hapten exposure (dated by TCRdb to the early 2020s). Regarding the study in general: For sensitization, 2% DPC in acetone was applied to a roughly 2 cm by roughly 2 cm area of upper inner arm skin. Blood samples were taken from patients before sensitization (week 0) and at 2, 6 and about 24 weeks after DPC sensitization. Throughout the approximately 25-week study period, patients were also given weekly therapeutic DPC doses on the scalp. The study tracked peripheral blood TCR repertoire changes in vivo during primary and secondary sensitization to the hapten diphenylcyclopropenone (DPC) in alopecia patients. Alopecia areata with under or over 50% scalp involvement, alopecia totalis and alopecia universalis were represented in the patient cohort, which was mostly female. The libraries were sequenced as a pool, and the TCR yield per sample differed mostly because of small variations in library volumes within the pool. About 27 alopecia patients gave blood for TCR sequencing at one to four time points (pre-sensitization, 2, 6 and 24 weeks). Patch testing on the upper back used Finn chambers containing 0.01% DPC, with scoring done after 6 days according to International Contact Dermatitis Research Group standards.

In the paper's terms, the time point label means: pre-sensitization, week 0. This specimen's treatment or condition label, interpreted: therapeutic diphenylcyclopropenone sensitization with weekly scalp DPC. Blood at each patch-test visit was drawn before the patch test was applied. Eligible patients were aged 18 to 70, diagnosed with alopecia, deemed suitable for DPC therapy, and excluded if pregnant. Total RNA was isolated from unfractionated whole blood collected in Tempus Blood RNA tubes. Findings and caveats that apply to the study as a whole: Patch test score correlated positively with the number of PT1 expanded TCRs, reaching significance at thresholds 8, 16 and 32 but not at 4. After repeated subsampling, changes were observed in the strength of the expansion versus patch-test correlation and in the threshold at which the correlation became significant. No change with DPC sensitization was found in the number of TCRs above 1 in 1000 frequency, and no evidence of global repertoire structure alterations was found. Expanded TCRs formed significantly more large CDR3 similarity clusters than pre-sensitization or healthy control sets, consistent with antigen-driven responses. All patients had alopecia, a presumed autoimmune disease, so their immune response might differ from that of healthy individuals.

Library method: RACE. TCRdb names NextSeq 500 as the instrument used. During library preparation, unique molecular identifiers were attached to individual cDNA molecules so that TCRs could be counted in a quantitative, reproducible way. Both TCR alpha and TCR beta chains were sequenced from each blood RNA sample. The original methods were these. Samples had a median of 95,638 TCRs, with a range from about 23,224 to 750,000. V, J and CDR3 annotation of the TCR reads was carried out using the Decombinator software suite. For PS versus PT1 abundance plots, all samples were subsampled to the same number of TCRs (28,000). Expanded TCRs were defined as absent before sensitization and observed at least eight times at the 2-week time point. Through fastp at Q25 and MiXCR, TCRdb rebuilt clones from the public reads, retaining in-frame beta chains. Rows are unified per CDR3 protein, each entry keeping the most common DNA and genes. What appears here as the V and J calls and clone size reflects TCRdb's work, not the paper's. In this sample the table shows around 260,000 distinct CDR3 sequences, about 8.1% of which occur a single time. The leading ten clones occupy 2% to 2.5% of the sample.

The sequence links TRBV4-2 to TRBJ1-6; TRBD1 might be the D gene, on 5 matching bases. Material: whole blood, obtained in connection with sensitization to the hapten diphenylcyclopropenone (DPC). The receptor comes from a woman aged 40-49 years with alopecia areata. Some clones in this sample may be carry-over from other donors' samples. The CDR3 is CASSQGLGFNSPLHF. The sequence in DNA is TGTGCCAGCAGCCAGGGACTTGGGTTTAATTCACCCCTCCACTTT.